The 16 T cell receptor beta chains reported below all come from one sample, sequenced in a study of cytomegalovirus exposure and HLA in healthy donors. PCR used 60 Vbeta primers and 13 Jbeta primers. Assay used: immunoSEQ multiplex PCR; TCRdb lists only in-frame clones, some missing. Among some 150,000 clones, roughly 70% were seen once, and the ten largest hold about 2.7%. The specimen was PBMCs. The receptors stem from a woman between 25 and 40 years old in good health and CMV-seronegative.

This rearrangement joins TRBV2 to TRBJ2-7, with a possible D match to TRBD1 (5 bases). The V gene's germline CDR1 is SNHLY and CDR2 FYNNEI. V dropped 8 bases and J dropped 6 bases, with 14 bases sitting between them. The CDR3 loop spans 12 amino acids. In DNA form, the CDR3 reads TGTGCCAGCTCCGGACAAAGCGTCGAGCAGTACTTC. Translating it yields CASSGQSVEQYF.

The count of this clone is one. The chain joins TRBV6-6 to TRBJ2-1; 11 bases line up with TRBD2. Per germline, CDR1 MNHNY and CDR2 SVGAGI (reference sequence). Trimming at V came to 6 bases and at J to 2 bases, leaving 3 bases not matched to a gene. There are 15 residues in the CDR3. CDR3 protein: CASSPGLAAYNEQFF. CDR3 DNA sequence: TGTGCCAGCAGCCCGGGACTAGCGGCCTACAATGAGCAGTTCTTC.

V gene TRBV7-8 combines with J gene TRBJ2-1; TRBD2 agrees at 12 bases. The CDR3 sequence is 15 residues long. Unmatched junction bases numbered 8, after V lost 5 bases and J lost 9 bases. The germline V gene encodes CDR1 SGHVS and CDR2 FQNEAQ. The CDR3 here is CASSPTSGRTGEQFF. CDR3 in DNA: TGTGCCAGCAGCCCTACTAGCGGGAGGACGGGTGAGCAGTTCTTC.

The gene calls are TRBV4-3 and TRBJ2-3, with 10 bases matching TRBD1. Germline-derived CDR1 and CDR2 are LGHNA and YSLEER. J gave up 3 bases and V 1 base, and 4 bases lay outside the gene matches. The CDR3 length is 16 residues. CDR3 DNA sequence: TGCGCCAGCAGCCAAGGACCGGGACAGGGGACAGATACGCAGTATTTT. Protein product: CASSQGPGQGTDTQYF.

This chain uses TRBV7-9 with TRBJ1-4; 9 bases are a match to TRBD1. The J segment lost 7 bases and the V segment lost 1 base, leaving 10 bases of the junction unmatched. This CDR3 has 17 residues. Germline-derived CDR1 and CDR2 are SEHNR and FQNEAQ (reference sequence). The CDR3 DNA reads TGTGCCAGCAGCTTAGGCCCCCCAGGACAGGGGCGTGAAAAACTGTTTTTT. Translated: CASSLGPPGQGREKLFF.

This clone was counted only a few times. The V and J genes are TRBV7-2 and TRBJ1-5, with TRBD1 matching over 7 bases. Germline V gene sequence: CDR1 SGHTA, CDR2 FQGNSA. This CDR3 spans 15 amino acids. V was clipped by 5 bases and J by 3 bases; unmatched bases: 7. The CDR3 region has the DNA TGTGCCAGCAGCACGGGACAGACCTTCAATCAGCCCCAGCATTTT. This gives the protein CASSTGQTFNQPQHF.

The V call is TRBV7-9, the J call TRBJ1-5, with D unresolved. CDR1 and CDR2 from the germline V gene are SEHNR and FQNEAQ (reference sequence). Between the trimmed V and J ends, which lost 1 base and 5 bases, there was a span of 21 bases. The CDR3 runs 18 residues. The CDR3 DNA sequence: TGTGCCAGCAGCTTAGTAGGAGGGTCCGGGCTGGCGTATCAGCCCCAGCATTTT. Its translation: CASSLVGGSGLAYQPQHF. The variable domain in full, with the rest retrieved from reference TRBV7-9 and TRBJ1-5, is DTGVSQNPRHKITKRGQNVTFRCDPISEHNRLYWYRQTLGQGPEFLTYFQNEAQLEKSRLLSDRFSAERPKGSFSTLEIQRTEQGDSAMYLCASSLVGGSGLAYQPQHFGDGTRLSIL.

The chain uses TRBV14 and TRBJ2-3; D perhaps matches TRBD1 (5 bases). This CDR3 has 13 amino acids. V lost 5 bases and J lost 0, with 6 bases in between. CDR1 and CDR2 from the germline V gene are SGHDN and FVKESK. The CDR3 DNA reads as TGTGCCAGCAGCAGACAGAGCACAGATACGCAGTATTTT. Translated: CASSRQSTDTQYF.

V and J are TRBV19 and TRBJ2-5; D may be TRBD2 (5 bases). The J call is in doubt because the DNA end fits TRBJ2-7 better. Germline CDR1 LNHDA, CDR2 SQIVND (reference sequence). The CDR3 spans 14 residues. Written as DNA, the CDR3 is TGTGCCAGTAGTATCCGGGGTGTTCTTGGCGAGCAGTACTTC. Amino acids: CASSIRGVLGEQYF.

The chain combines TRBV29-1 with TRBJ1-1; a possible D gene is TRBD1 (5 bases). Germline CDR1 reads SQVTM; CDR2 reads ANQGSEA. Trimming removed 7 bases from V and 0 bases from J, with 15 bases in between. This CDR3 has 14 residues. Here the CDR3 DNA reads TGCAGCGCTTCCAGGGCCCTTATGAACACTGAAGCTTTCTTT. Residues: CSASRALMNTEAFF.

A few counts support this clone. The chain combines TRBV7-9 with TRBJ2-7; D is unclear. The CDR3 totals 11 residues. The V gene lost 6 bases and the J gene lost 3 bases, with 6 bases spanning the gap. Germline V gene data show CDR1 as SEHNR and CDR2 as FQNEAQ (reference sequence). The CDR3 DNA sequence: TGTGCCAGCAGTACAAACTACGAGCAGTACTTC. Translating gives CASSTNYEQYF. Filled out from reference TRBV7-9 and TRBJ2-7, the complete variable domain reads DTGVSQNPRHKITKRGQNVTFRCDPISEHNRLYWYRQTLGQGPEFLTYFQNEAQLEKSRLLSDRFSAERPKGSFSTLEIQRTEQGDSAMYLCASSTNYEQYFGPGTRLTVT.

Comments on this clone: Other DNA variants within this sample encode the same CDR3. The J gene is TRBJ2-5, the V gene TRBV18; the D is unclear. The germline V gene encodes CDR1 KGHSH and CDR2 LQKENI. The V gene lost 3 bases and the J gene lost 2 bases, with 7 bases spanning the gap. CDR3 length equals 13 residues. This chain's CDR3 is CASSPGLQETQYF. Here the CDR3 DNA reads TGTGCCAGCTCACCGGGCCTACAAGAGACCCAGTACTTC. The variable domain in full, with the rest retrieved from reference TRBV18 and TRBJ2-5, is NAGVMQNPRHLVRRRGQEARLRCSPMKGHSHVYWYRQLPEEGLKFMVYLQKENIIDESGMPKERFSAEFPKEGPSILRIQQVVRGDSAAYFCASSPGLQETQYFGPGTRLLVL.

The CDR3 sequence is CASSYIAGSYNEQFF. Here the CDR3 DNA reads TGCGCCAGCAGTTACATAGCGGGTTCCTACAATGAGCAGTTCTTC. The V and J genes are TRBV5-1 and TRBJ2-1; 7 nucleotides line up with TRBD2. J gave up 1 base and V 5 bases, and 6 bases lay outside the gene matches. Looked up from germline, CDR1 is SGHRS and CDR2 is YFSETQ. The CDR3 has 15 amino acids. Full variable domain (remainder filled in from reference TRBV5-1 and TRBJ2-1): KAGVTQTPRYLIKTRGQQVTLSCSPISGHRSVSWYQQTPGQGLQFLFEYFSETQRNKGNFPGRFSGRQFSNSRSEMNVSTLELGDSALYLCASSYIAGSYNEQFFGPGTRLTVL.

The chain links TRBV5-1 to TRBJ2-5; 12 nucleotides match TRBD2. Germline values: CDR1 SGHRS, CDR2 YFSETQ. V lost 3 bases to trimming and J lost 1 base; unmatched junction nucleotides: 1. This CDR3 is built from 15 residues. For the CDR3, the DNA is TGCGCCAGCAGCTCGACTAGCGGGAGCCAAGAGACCCAGTACTTC. This encodes CASSSTSGSQETQYF.

The chain employs TRBV19 and TRBJ1-3; TRBD1 agrees at 8 bases. This CDR3 has 18 amino acids. V gave up 0 bases and J gave up 5 bases; unmatched junction bases: 12. Germline CDR1 reads LNHDA; CDR2 reads SQIVND (reference sequence). The CDR3 is CASSIDLSGTGLRNTIYF. DNA for the CDR3: TGTGCCAGTAGTATAGACCTCTCCGGGACAGGATTGCGAAACACCATATATTTT. The complete variable domain, with remaining parts taken from reference TRBV19 and TRBJ1-3, reads DGGITQSPKYLFRKEGQNVTLSCEQNLNHDAMYWYRQDPGQGLRLIYYSQIVNDFQKGDIAEGYSVSREKKESFPLTVTSAQKNPTAFYLCASSIDLSGTGLRNTIYFGEGSWLTVV.

The chain is built from TRBV15 and TRBJ1-2; 7 bases are a match to TRBD1. The CDR3 is 18 amino acids. The germline V gene encodes CDR1 LNHNV and CDR2 YYDKDF (reference sequence). V gave up 2 bases and J gave up 2 bases; unmatched junction bases: 14. CDR3: CATSRSLGALTGNYGYTF. The CDR3 DNA is TGTGCCACCAGCAGATCCCTGGGGGCCCTGACAGGGAACTATGGCTACACCTTC. The whole variable domain, remainder taken from reference TRBV15 and TRBJ1-2, is DAMVIQNPRYQVTQFGKPVTLSCSQTLNHNVMYWYQQKSSQAPKLLFHYYDKDFNNEADTPDNFQSRRPNTSFCFLDIRSPGLGDTAMYLCATSRSLGALTGNYGYTFGSGTRLTVV.